This is a list of T cell receptor beta chains from one sample in a study of blood T cell repertoires in COVID-19. The assay was immunoSEQ multiplex PCR, and TCRdb's table has in-frame clones only and misses some. The sample has some 250,000 clones, more than 75% seen once. Sequenced sample: peripheral blood. The source is a woman between 25 and 40 years old who had recovered from COVID-19. Each CDR3 is given with its conserved first and last residue. A D gene is named only where the DNA matches it firmly. Some rows have no size entry. The others give once, few or many, or a class for an expanded clone.

TRBJ2-7 | TRBD1 | NA | 13 | TRBV10-2 | CASTRTGDYEQYF | TGCGCCAGCACTCGGACAGGGGACTACGAGCAGTACTTC
TRBJ2-1 | NA | NA | 12 | TRBV19 | CASKIGGNEQFF | TGTGCCAGTAAGATCGGAGGCAATGAGCAGTTCTTC
TRBJ1-2 | NA | NA | 17 | TRBV4-2 | CASSQDLAGSGNYGYTF | TGTGCCAGCAGCCAAGATTTGGCAGGGTCTGGCAACTATGGCTACACCTTC
TRBJ1-5 | TRBD1 | NA | 11 | TRBV20-1 | CRQGANQPQHF | TGCAGACAGGGGGCGAATCAGCCCCAGCATTTT
TRBJ2-1 | TRBD1 | NA | 15 | TRBV2 | CASMPRDSSDNEQFF | TGTGCCAGCATGCCACGGGACAGTTCTGACAATGAGCAGTTCTTC
TRBJ2-7 | TRBD1 | once | 13 | TRBV19 | CASSNVQGYEQYF | TGTGCCAGTAGTAACGTACAGGGGTACGAGCAGTACTTC
TRBJ1-1 | NA | once | 14 | TRBV2 | CASSDREHNPEAFF | TGTGCCAGCAGTGATAGGGAGCACAACCCTGAAGCTTTCTTT
TRBJ2-7 | NA | NA | 13 | TRBV3-1/TRBV3-2 | CASSQPSSYEQYF | TGTGCCAGCAGCCAACCCTCCTCCTACGAGCAGTACTTC
TRBJ1-2 | NA | NA | 13 | TRBV9 | CASSEQGTVGYTF | TGTGCCAGCAGCGAACAGGGTACTGTTGGCTACACCTTC
TRBJ2-7 | NA | NA | 14 | TRBV11-3 | CASSLGAGAYEQYF | TGTGCCAGCAGCTTAGGGGCGGGCGCCTACGAGCAGTACTTC